Below are 23 T cell receptor beta chains sequenced from a single sample in a study of T cells in Graves' hyperthyroidism and ophthalmopathy (dated 2019 in TCRdb). Library construction relied on multiplex PCR. Sequencing relied on an Illumina HiSeq 2000. The TCR beta CDR3 regions were amplified from RNA transcripts. The TCR CDR3 was subjected to a first round of RT-PCR using the HTBI primer set and the Qiagen OneStep RT-PCR kit. The public reads were run again by TCRdb, first through fastp at Q25 and then through MiXCR, and only productive beta chains were kept. Identical CDR3 proteins give one entry, which carries the most common genes and DNA. A total of approximately 690,000 distinct CDR3 sequences appear in this sample, roughly 20% of them only once. Together, the top ten hold over 30% of the sample. Sequenced input: blood. These receptor sequences come from a young man with Graves' ophthalmopathy.

This clonotype was seen a handful of times. The chain carries TRBV19 and TRBJ1-1; 8 bases map to TRBD1. The CDR3 has 13 residues. The trim removed 7 bases at V and 5 bases at J, leaving 6 bases unmatched. CDR1 and CDR2 (germline): LNHDA, SQIVND (reference sequence). The CDR3 sequence is CASIDRGLTEAFF. The CDR3 region has the DNA TGTGCCAGTATTGACAGGGGCTTGACTGAAGCTTTCTTT.

The chain combines TRBV4-3 with TRBJ2-2; TRBD2 is a possible D gene (5 bases). Germline lookup yields CDR1 LGHNA and CDR2 YSLEER. The CDR3 spans 15 residues. V lost 0 bases, J lost 3 bases, and 8 bases lay in between. The CDR3 coding sequence is TGCGCCAGCAGCCAAGAAGTGCGGGACACCGGGGAGCTGTTTTTT. Residues: CASSQEVRDTGELFF.

This clonotype was counted many times. The chain uses TRBV20-1 and TRBJ2-1, with D unresolved. V was cut by 3 bases and J by 12 bases, with 3 bases left in between. Per germline, CDR1 DFQATT and CDR2 SNEGSKA (reference sequence). The CDR3 has 8 residues. The CDR3: CSASVQFF. CDR3 nucleotide sequence: TGCAGTGCTAGCGTGCAGTTCTTC.

This chain connects TRBV28 to TRBJ2-5; 7 nucleotides align to TRBD2. This CDR3 comprises 15 residues. V gave up 2 bases and J gave up 1 base; unmatched junction bases: 4. Per germline, CDR1 MDHEN and CDR2 SYDVKM. The CDR3 DNA sequence: TGTGCCAGCAGTTTAACTAGCGCGACCCAAGAGACCCAGTACTTC. This sequence encodes CASSLTSATQETQYF.

The rearrangement uses TRBV29-1 and TRBJ1-1; D call uncertain. The CDR3 extends over 14 amino acids. Per the germline V gene, CDR1 is SQVTM and CDR2 is ANQGSEA. Trimming left V 4 bases short and J 5 bases short, with 17 bases between. The CDR3 loop reads CSVASGLGVTEAFF. The CDR3 nucleotides are TGCAGCGTTGCTTCAGGATTGGGTGTGACTGAAGCTTTCTTT.

This clonotype was detected only a few times. V gene TRBV6-5 combines with J gene TRBJ1-2; D ambiguous. This CDR3 region has 14 residues. V dropped 5 bases and J dropped 2 bases, with 12 bases sitting between them. The germline V gene has CDR1 MNHEY and CDR2 SVGAGI. CDR3 DNA: TGTGCCAGCAGTACTGGTACAAGAAACTATGGCTACACCTTC. This gives the protein CASSTGTRNYGYTF.

The CDR3 coding sequence is TGTGCCAGCAGTGACTATGGAGGGACAGAGAGCTACGAGCAGTACTTC. Translated: CASSDYGGTESYEQYF. This chain uses TRBV25-1 with TRBJ2-7; a possible D gene is TRBD1 (7 bases). V lost 3 bases and J lost 3, with 18 bases in between. The CDR3 has 16 residues. Germline lookup yields CDR1 MGHDK and CDR2 SYGVNS.

This clonotype appeared many times. J is TRBJ1-5 and V is TRBV7-9; 7 bases line up with TRBD1. Germline-derived CDR1 and CDR2 are SEHNR and FQNEAQ (reference sequence). This CDR3 contains 14 residues. The trim removed 5 bases at V and 5 bases at J, leaving 6 bases unmatched. The CDR3 sequence: CASSPGQDHQPQHF. CDR3 bases: TGTGCCAGCAGCCCCGGACAGGATCATCAGCCCCAGCATTTT.

This clonotype was seen many times. This chain uses TRBV2 with TRBJ1-2; 9 nucleotides align to TRBD1. The CDR3 is made up of 12 amino acids. V lost 5 bases, J lost 6 bases, and 1 base stayed unmatched. Germline V gives CDR1 SNHLY, CDR2 FYNNEI. This CDR3 is CASSWDRDGYTF. The CDR3 DNA reads as TGTGCCAGCAGTTGGGACAGGGATGGCTACACCTTC.

This chain connects TRBV6-2 or TRBV6-3 to TRBJ2-1; no firm D call. V lost 0 bases to trimming and J lost 9 bases, with 12 bases between them. The germline CDR1 and CDR2 sequences are MNHEY and SVGEGT. The CDR3 is made up of 14 amino acids. CDR3 sequence: CASSYSSVVGEQFF. The CDR3 DNA follows: TGTGCCAGCAGTTACTCGAGCGTGGTAGGTGAGCAGTTCTTC.

This clonotype was seen more than once but under ten times. The chain recombines TRBV18 with TRBJ1-4; D gene ambiguous. The germline V gene encodes CDR1 KGHSH and CDR2 LQKENI. The CDR3 loop spans 14 amino acids. Trimming took off 8 bases at V and 6 bases at J, with 16 bases between the two ends. CDR3 nucleotides: TGTGCCAGCCACCCGCCATACTCCGATGAAAAACTGTTTTTT. Residues: CASHPPYSDEKLFF. Combining the CDR3 with reference TRBV18 and TRBJ1-4 gives the whole variable domain NAGVMQNPRHLVRRRGQEARLRCSPMKGHSHVYWYRQLPEEGLKFMVYLQKENIIDESGMPKERFSAEFPKEGPSILRIQQVVRGDSAAYFCASHPPYSDEKLFFGSGTQLSVL.

This chain links TRBV12-3 or TRBV12-4 with TRBJ2-3, with D perhaps given as TRBD1 or TRBD2 (5 bases each). The CDR3 is made up of 16 amino acids. Trimming left V 1 base short and J 2 bases short, with 13 bases between. The CDR3 protein is CASSLGARDPTDTQYF. CDR3 bases: TGTGCCAGCAGTTTAGGCGCCAGGGACCCCACAGATACGCAGTATTTT.

This clonotype was counted only a few times. The gene calls are TRBV27 and TRBJ2-5; D possibly uses TRBD1 or TRBD2 (7 bases each). This CDR3 has 16 amino acids. Germline CDR1 reads MNHEY; CDR2 reads SMNVEV (reference sequence). V gave up 7 bases and J gave up 4 bases, with 22 bases separating them. The CDR3 loop reads CASTTLSGGGGETQYF. The CDR3 DNA follows: TGTGCCAGCACCACACTTTCAGGGGGAGGGGGAGAGACCCAGTACTTC.

The V gene is TRBV9, the J gene TRBJ2-3, with 7 bases identical to TRBD2. The V gene's germline CDR1 is SGDLS and CDR2 YYNGEE. Trimming at V came to 4 bases and at J to 6 bases, leaving 11 bases not matched to a gene. The CDR3 sequence is 15 residues long. Here the CDR3 reads CASSPRDYPPDTQYF. Here the CDR3 DNA reads TGTGCCAGCAGCCCCAGGGACTACCCTCCCGATACGCAGTATTTT.

This clonotype was counted at least ten times. V usage is TRBV28 and J usage is TRBJ1-2; the D is unclear. Germline V gene lookup returns CDR1 MDHEN and CDR2 SYDVKM. The length of the CDR3 is 12 residues. Trimming took off 6 bases at V and 0 bases at J, with 5 bases between the two ends. CDR3 amino acids: CASRAANYGYTF. The CDR3 nucleotides are TGTGCCAGCAGGGCGGCTAACTATGGCTACACCTTC.

This clonotype was observed many times. This chain connects TRBV28 to TRBJ2-1, with 11 bases aligning to TRBD2. The V segment lost 3 bases and the J segment 6 bases; nucleotides outside the gene matches: 4. This CDR3 contains 15 residues. CDR1 and CDR2 from the germline V gene are MDHEN and SYDVKM. The CDR3, as DNA: TGTGCCAGCAGTTTGTCTAGCGGGAGGCTCAATGAGCAGTTCTTC. Its translation: CASSLSSGRLNEQFF. Together with reference TRBV28 and TRBJ2-1, the CDR3 gives the full variable domain: DVKVTQSSRYLVKRTGEKVFLECVQDMDHENMFWYRQDPGLGLRLIYFSYDVKMKEKGDIPEGYSVSREKKERFSLILESASTNQTSMYLCASSLSSGRLNEQFFGPGTRLTVL.

The rearrangement links TRBV3-1 to TRBJ2-4; no definite D call. This CDR3 contains 11 residues. In germline, CDR1 is LGHDT, CDR2 YNNKEL (reference sequence). Trimming shortened V by 1 base and J by 9 bases, and 4 bases separated the two germline ends. CDR3 sequence: CASSQAGIQYF. CDR3 nucleotides: TGTGCCAGCAGCCAAGCGGGCATTCAGTACTTC. The variable domain in full, completed from reference TRBV3-1 and TRBJ2-4, reads DTAVSQTPKYLVTQMGNDKSIKCEQNLGHDTMYWYKQDSKKFLKIMFSYNNKELIINETVPNRFSPKSPDKAHLNLHINSLELGDSAVYFCASSQAGIQYFGAGTRLSVL.

The gene calls are TRBV2 and TRBJ2-7, with D perhaps being TRBD1 or TRBD2 (6 bases each). The V end was cut by 1 base, the J end by 4 bases, with 14 bases between. Germline-derived CDR1 and CDR2 are SNHLY and FYNNEI. This CDR3 has 15 residues. The CDR3 DNA sequence: TGTGCCAGCAGTGAAGGTTTGGGGGGCGGGTACGAGCAGTACTTC. As protein: CASSEGLGGGYEQYF.

In its sample, this clonotype was seen many times. The rearrangement uses TRBV18 and TRBJ1-1; D is perhaps TRBD1 (5 bases). V dropped 2 bases and J dropped 5 bases, with 9 bases sitting between them. Per the germline V gene, CDR1 is KGHSH and CDR2 is LQKENI. CDR3 length: 13 residues. The CDR3 sequence: CASSPKGRTEAFF. The CDR3 region has the DNA TGTGCCAGCTCACCAAAGGGACGGACTGAAGCTTTCTTT.

The chain uses TRBV20-1 and TRBJ1-2; D may be TRBD1 (5 bases). This CDR3 is 13 amino acids long. Germline loops: CDR1 DFQATT, CDR2 SNEGSKA (reference sequence). The V gene lost 0 bases and the J gene lost 3 bases, with 8 bases spanning the gap. The CDR3 loop reads CSARDGGDYGYTF. CDR3 sequence (DNA): TGCAGTGCTAGAGACGGGGGTGACTATGGCTACACCTTC.

This clonotype was found a few times. The rearrangement uses TRBV10-3 and TRBJ1-2; 7 bases line up with TRBD1. Losses at the gene ends were 0 bases for V and 4 bases for J; bases not matched to a gene: 5. This CDR3 spans 15 amino acids. Per the germline V gene, CDR1 is ENHRY and CDR2 is SYGVKD. The CDR3 DNA sequence: TGTGCCATCAGTGAGTCCGGGGGACAGATCTATGGCTACACCTTC. Encoded protein: CAISESGGQIYGYTF.

The rearrangement uses TRBV12-3 or TRBV12-4 and TRBJ2-5; TRBD2 matches at 7 bases. This CDR3 is built from 14 residues. J lost 3 bases, V lost 7 bases, and 8 bases had no gene match. The CDR3 DNA reads TGTGCCAGCAACGACCGGACTAGTAAAGAGACCCAGTACTTC. Translation: CASNDRTSKETQYF.

A few counts support this clonotype. The chain uses TRBV30 and TRBJ1-1, with no clear D. Between the trimmed V and J ends, which lost 2 bases and 0 bases, there was a span of 10 bases. Germline V gene lookup returns CDR1 GTSNPN and CDR2 SVGIG (reference sequence). The CDR3 length is 14 residues. The CDR3 region has the DNA TGTGCCTGGAGTTCGAACAGCGTGAACACTGAAGCTTTCTTT. This encodes CAWSSNSVNTEAFF.